The 28 T cell receptor beta chains below all came from one sample that was sequenced in a study of T-cell reconstitution after alpha-beta-depleted transplantation in children. The TCRbeta library was prepared with unique molecular identifiers. TCRdb reprocessed the PCR reads via MiXCR and lists one record per CDR3 protein. The sample yields some 350,000 distinct CDR3 sequences, roughly 16% seen once. The sequenced sample was PBMCs, mostly from graft donor cells, obtained 360 days after TCRalphabeta/CD19-depleted stem cell transplant. Receptors were obtained from a male patient aged 2 to 10 who had a stem cell transplant for acute lymphoblastic leukemia, so the T cells may come from the graft donor.

V gene TRBV2 combines with J gene TRBJ2-6; D may correspond to TRBD1 or TRBD2 (5 bases each). With 8 bases removed from V and 0 bases from J, the gap between germline ends came to 8 bases. The CDR3 has 14 amino acids. Germline V gene sequence: CDR1 SNHLY, CDR2 FYNNEI. The CDR3 DNA is TGTGCCAGCCCAGGGAGCTCTGGGGCCAACGTCCTGACTTTC. This sequence encodes CASPGSSGANVLTF.

Details on this clonotype: One end of the junction is discordant with germline, which a read error may explain. The genes are TRBV7-9 and TRBJ2-7, with 11 bases lining up with TRBD1. The CDR3 extends over 14 amino acids. The germline gives CDR1 SEHNR, CDR2 FQNEAQ (reference sequence). The CDR3 region is CASIPDRGLYEQYF. CDR3 DNA sequence: TGTGCCAGCATCCCGGACAGGGGGCTGTACGAGCAGTATTTC.

The table lists this clonotype with many counts. The chain has TRBV12-3 or TRBV12-4 and TRBJ2-7, with a possible D match to TRBD1 (6 bases). V was cut by 1 base and J by 3 bases, with 16 bases left in between. CDR3 size: 16 residues. This chain's CDR3 is CASSLGPRTVVYEQYF. As DNA, the CDR3 is TGTGCCAGCAGTTTAGGGCCTCGGACAGTTGTCTACGAGCAGTACTTC.

The chain is built from TRBV9 and TRBJ2-1; D call uncertain. CDR3 length: 13 amino acids. V was clipped by 0 bases and J by 7 bases, with 8 bases between them. Germline loops: CDR1 SGDLS, CDR2 YYNGEE. The CDR3 reads CASSVGVANEQFF. As DNA, the CDR3 is TGTGCCAGCAGCGTAGGCGTTGCGAATGAGCAGTTCTTC.

This clonotype was detected a few times. V is TRBV12-3 or TRBV12-4 and J is TRBJ2-2, with D perhaps matching TRBD2 (5 bases). This CDR3 is built from 17 residues. The V and J ends lost 1 base and 2 bases respectively, with 14 bases between them. The CDR3: CASSLGVRLANTGELFF. The CDR3 coding sequence is TGTGCCAGCAGTTTAGGCGTGAGGCTAGCTAACACCGGGGAGCTGTTTTTT.

This clonotype was seen a few times. This rearrangement joins TRBV15 to TRBJ2-7; 7 bases are shared with TRBD2. The CDR3 has 19 amino acids. J was trimmed by 6 bases and V by 1 base; bases with no gene match: 21. Germline CDR1 reads LNHNV; CDR2 reads YYDKDF (reference sequence). Here the CDR3 reads CATSRVGAGVVRSLREQYF. DNA for the CDR3: TGTGCCACCAGCAGAGTAGGTGCGGGGGTCGTCCGAAGCCTACGCGAGCAGTACTTC.

This chain joins TRBV6-2 or TRBV6-3 and TRBJ1-1; D unresolved. The V end was cut by 10 bases, the J end by 3 bases, with 15 bases between. The CDR3 spans 13 residues. Germline V gene lookup returns CDR1 MNHEY and CDR2 SVGEGT. The DNA of the CDR3 is TGTGCCACAAGAGGACTGGGCGACACTGAAGCTTTCTTT. It encodes CATRGLGDTEAFF.

The V and J genes are TRBV4-3 and TRBJ2-4, with 7 bases lining up with TRBD1. In germline, CDR1 is LGHNA, CDR2 YSLEER. This CDR3 has 16 amino acids. The J segment lost 1 base and the V segment lost 4 bases, leaving 7 bases of the junction unmatched. This CDR3 reads CASSPQGRVAKNIQYF. Here the CDR3 DNA reads TGCGCCAGCAGCCCACAGGGGCGAGTTGCCAAAAACATTCAGTACTTC.

This clonotype was seen a handful of times. The genes are TRBV28 and TRBJ2-3; D might be TRBD1 (5 bases). V was shortened by 7 bases and J by 0 bases, with 14 bases between the two germline ends. The CDR3 has 15 amino acids. From germline, CDR1 is MDHEN and CDR2 SYDVKM. This chain's CDR3 is CASTTSGASTDTQYF. DNA of the CDR3: TGTGCCAGCACCACCAGTGGGGCTAGCACAGATACGCAGTATTTT.

This clonotype was counted only a few times. CDR3 in DNA: TGTGCCAGCAGCCGATGGGGTCTCTCGGGACGCACAGATACGCAGTATTTT. Translated, it gives CASSRWGLSGRTDTQYF. The V and J genes are TRBV7-8 and TRBJ2-3, with D possibly called TRBD1 or TRBD2 (5 bases each). With 5 bases removed from V and 1 base from J, the gap between germline ends came to 19 bases. Per the germline V gene, CDR1 is SGHVS and CDR2 is FQNEAQ. The CDR3 length is 17 residues.

This clonotype was detected ten times or more. The chain joins TRBV14 to TRBJ2-1; no clear D gene. V gave up 8 bases and J gave up 0 bases, with 11 bases separating them. Germline V gene data show CDR1 as SGHDN and CDR2 as FVKESK. CDR3 length: 14 residues. CDR3 sequence reads: CASSGPASYNEQFF. The DNA for the CDR3 is TGTGCCAGCTCAGGACCAGCCTCCTACAATGAGCAGTTCTTC. Together with reference TRBV14 and TRBJ2-1, the CDR3 gives the full variable domain: EAGVTQFPSHSVIEKGQTVTLRCDPISGHDNLYWYRRVMGKEIKFLLHFVKESKQDESGMPNNRFLAERTGGTYSTLKVQPAELEDSGVYFCASSGPASYNEQFFGPGTRLTVL.

This clonotype has ten or more counts. The rearrangement uses TRBV12-3 or TRBV12-4 and TRBJ2-7; D not certain. This CDR3 region has 12 residues. Trimming left V 7 bases short and J 4 bases short, with 11 bases between. The CDR3 reads CASNLAGYEQYF. DNA for the CDR3: TGTGCCAGCAACTTAGCCGGGTACGAGCAGTACTTC.

J is TRBJ1-3 and V is TRBV20-1; 7 positions agree with TRBD1. Trimming at V came to 6 bases and at J to 0 bases, leaving 8 bases not matched to a gene. The CDR3 extends over 15 amino acids. Germline-derived CDR1 and CDR2 are DFQATT and SNEGSKA (reference sequence). The CDR3 DNA follows: TGCAGTGCATCCGACAGGGCCATCTCTGGAAACACCATATATTTT. Amino acid sequence: CSASDRAISGNTIYF.

This clonotype occurred many times. The genes are TRBV7-9 and TRBJ1-1; D gene uncertain. The CDR3 spans 12 residues. In germline, CDR1 is SEHNR, CDR2 FQNEAQ (reference sequence). V shed 5 bases and J shed 1 base, with 5 bases lying between them. CDR3 sequence reads: CASSTRNTEAFF. CDR3 in DNA: TGTGCCAGCAGCACCAGGAACACTGAAGCTTTCTTT.

At least ten counts were recorded for this clonotype. This chain joins TRBV3-1 and TRBJ1-1; D is ambiguous. CDR1 and CDR2 (germline): LGHDT, YNNKEL (reference sequence). This CDR3 has 12 residues. Deletions cut 4 bases from V and 7 bases from J, with 10 bases between. The CDR3 DNA follows: TGTGCCAGCAGCCTCCTCGGGAGTGAAGCTTTCTTT. It codes for CASSLLGSEAFF.

The table lists this clonotype with many counts. This rearrangement joins TRBV7-2 to TRBJ1-1, with 10 bases identical to TRBD1. V was clipped by 4 bases and J by 5 bases; unmatched bases: 10. The CDR3 is 16 amino acids. Germline V gene data show CDR1 as SGHTA and CDR2 as FQGNSA. CDR3 DNA sequence: TGTGCCAGCAGCTCCCAGACAGGGGGCAGGGGGACTGAAGCTTTCTTT. Translated, it gives CASSSQTGGRGTEAFF.

This rearrangement joins TRBV30 to TRBJ1-1, with a weak D call TRBD1 (6 bases). The V and J ends lost 8 bases and 0 bases respectively, with 19 bases between them. This CDR3 is built from 15 residues. Germline V gene lookup returns CDR1 GTSNPN and CDR2 SVGIG (reference sequence). CDR3 protein: CAITGIWTVNTEAFF. In DNA form, the CDR3 reads TGTGCCATAACGGGAATTTGGACAGTGAACACTGAAGCTTTCTTT.

CDR3 sequence (DNA): TGCGCCAGCAGCCTCGGACTAGCGGGAGTAGCGACAGATACGCAGTATTTT. This codes for CASSLGLAGVATDTQYF. This rearrangement joins TRBV5-1 to TRBJ2-3; 13 positions agree with TRBD2. The CDR3 spans 17 residues. Germline assignment: CDR1 SGHRS and CDR2 YFSETQ. Trimming cost V 4 bases and J 3 bases; bases outside gene matches: 8.

The gene calls are TRBV12-3 or TRBV12-4 and TRBJ2-7; TRBD2 might be the D (5 bases). The CDR3 spans 15 residues. Trimming left V 4 bases short and J 3 bases short, with 16 bases between. CDR3 residues: CASSSSSGGRYEQYF. CDR3 nucleotide sequence: TGTGCCAGCAGTTCAAGCAGCGGAGGCCGCTACGAGCAGTACTTC.

This clonotype was observed a handful of times. The chain employs TRBV5-1 and TRBJ2-1, with no clear D. Trimming shortened V by 4 bases and J by 3 bases, and 11 bases separated the two germline ends. This CDR3 spans 14 amino acids. In germline, CDR1 is SGHRS, CDR2 YFSETQ. CDR3 DNA sequence: TGCGCCAGCAGCCCCCGGACCCTCTACAATGAGCAGTTCTTC. Translation: CASSPRTLYNEQFF.

V gene TRBV29-1 combines with J gene TRBJ2-1; D possibly corresponds to TRBD1 (6 bases). Germline assignment: CDR1 SQVTM and CDR2 ANQGSEA. Deletions cut 2 bases from V and 4 bases from J, with 12 bases between. This CDR3 has 14 residues. CDR3 sequence: CSVERWDTYNEQFF. CDR3 bases: TGCAGCGTTGAAAGATGGGACACTTACAATGAGCAGTTCTTC.

This clonotype has just a few counts. J is TRBJ2-1 and V is TRBV12-3 or TRBV12-4; D is perhaps TRBD2 (5 bases). The CDR3 is 14 amino acids. The V gene lost 3 bases and the J gene lost 8 bases, with 14 bases spanning the gap. CDR3 amino acids: CASSLGGSGHEQFF. CDR3 in DNA: TGTGCCAGCAGTTTGGGCGGGTCGGGCCATGAGCAGTTCTTC.

This clonotype was seen a few times. The rearrangement links TRBV12-3 or TRBV12-4 to TRBJ1-6; 9 bases are a match to TRBD1. CDR3 length: 16 residues. J was trimmed by 4 bases and V by 5 bases; bases with no gene match: 6. CDR3 nucleotide sequence: TGTGCCAGCAGTCCCCGAGGACAGGGGTATAATTCACCCCTCCACTTT. Protein: CASSPRGQGYNSPLHF.

This clonotype was observed a handful of times. The rearrangement joins TRBV4-3 to TRBJ1-5, with D perhaps TRBD1 (6 bases). In germline, CDR1 is LGHNA, CDR2 YSLEER. The CDR3 is made up of 16 amino acids. Between the trimmed V and J ends, which lost 2 bases and 7 bases, there was a span of 18 bases. Here the CDR3 DNA reads TGCGCCAGCAGCCAAAGAGTGGGGGCCCCGGGGCAGCCCCAGCATTTT. This sequence encodes CASSQRVGAPGQPQHF.

This clonotype was counted only a few times. The chain has TRBV6-1 and TRBJ1-4; D perhaps matches TRBD1 (6 bases). CDR3 length: 19 amino acids. Germline V gene data show CDR1 as MNHNS and CDR2 as SASEGT. V lost 6 bases, J lost 0 bases, and 23 bases lay in between. The CDR3 DNA follows: TGTGCCAGCAGCCTCCGGGCGGGGGGCTTGATCGCAACTAATGAAAAACTGTTTTTT. Translation: CASSLRAGGLIATNEKLFF.

This clonotype appeared once. The V call is TRBV28, the J call TRBJ2-7; no definite D call. The CDR3 is made up of 11 amino acids. Germline V gene data show CDR1 as MDHEN and CDR2 as SYDVKM. Deletions cut 6 bases from V and 6 bases from J, with 9 bases between. In DNA form, the CDR3 reads TGTGCCAGCAGACCTAGTGCCGAGCAGTACTTC. Protein product: CASRPSAEQYF. Complete variable domain (other parts from reference TRBV28 and TRBJ2-7): DVKVTQSSRYLVKRTGEKVFLECVQDMDHENMFWYRQDPGLGLRLIYFSYDVKMKEKGDIPEGYSVSREKKERFSLILESASTNQTSMYLCASRPSAEQYFGPGTRLTVT.

This rearrangement joins TRBV6-1 to TRBJ1-1, with D possibly matching TRBD1 (6 bases). The CDR3 loop spans 14 amino acids. V shed 8 bases and J shed 1 base, with 14 bases lying between them. CDR1 MNHNS and CDR2 SASEGT come from the germline V gene. The CDR3 loop reads CASCLYRENTEAFF. The CDR3, as DNA: TGTGCCAGCTGCTTGTACAGGGAGAACACTGAAGCTTTCTTT.

This chain connects TRBV3-1 to TRBJ2-5; TRBD2 aligns across 14 bases. CDR3 length: 20 amino acids. Germline V gene sequence: CDR1 LGHDT, CDR2 YNNKEL (reference sequence). With 3 bases clipped from V and 7 bases from J, the junction kept 19 bases outside the gene matches. The CDR3 coding sequence is TGTGCCAGCAGCCAGACTCCCCCGAGCGGGACTAGCGGGAGAGGGGGGACCCAGTACTTC. It is translated as CASSQTPPSGTSGRGGTQYF.